Here is one T cell receptor (beta chain) with its context. Its antigen is still unknown. No much larger clonotype is one base removed from it; base qualities were not supplied. This specimen belongs to a study of cytomegalovirus exposure and HLA in healthy donors (dated by TCRdb to the late 2010s). Broadly, across the study: An earlier analysis of several hundred of the donors reported over 250 Gb of sequence data and around 120 million unique TCR beta sequences obtained from about 179 million T cells. About 300 gigabases of sequencing data and approximately 85 million unique TCR sequences were included in an early release covering about 600 HLA-typed donors. Of the roughly 400 genotyped donors, around 81% fell in the genetic ancestry cluster associated with self-reported Caucasian donors. The study aimed to test whether cataloging public T cell receptors could reveal signatures of past pathogen exposure. The T cell repertoires of 670 or so subjects were profiled by immunosequencing and related to cytomegalovirus serostatus. A separate validation cohort of some 130 different subjects was used in addition to the roughly 700-subject first cohort. To predict cytomegalovirus infection status, the study brought together high-throughput TCR immunosequencing, statistical association of individual TCRs with disease status, and machine learning. In a later analysis, previously published TCR beta repertoires from roughly 710 donors were re-analyzed and high-resolution HLA genotyping was added so that TCR occurrence patterns could be studied. Rather than using new phenotypic data, the later analysis identified candidate immune exposures from TCR beta sequences and from how often those sequences occurred across donors. To decide whether each TCR beta V gene segment behaved as functional or pseudogenic, an earlier analysis of fewer than 750 of the donors relied on high-throughput TCR beta sequencing. Donor age, sex, ethnicity and CMV serostatus were collected together with the repertoire data. A later genetic analysis took genome-wide SNP genotypes for about 65% of the 666 donors and used that subset as a discovery cohort. All discovery cohort repertoires had been generated on a single sequencing platform. HLA typing included class I and class II loci at four-digit resolution. The number of typed donors differed by locus: about 629-640 for A, B, C, DRB1 and DQB1; 500 to 550 for DQA1; around 610 for DPA1; and roughly 450 for DPB1. Because of strong linkage in the cohort, five DR-DQ haplotypes were treated as single units for association and clustering. On average, 235,054 unique TCR beta nucleotide sequences were sequenced per donor among several hundred genotyped donors of the cohort, with about 19% of those sequences being non-productive. Broad study findings and their caveats: Correlated functional status among segregating V segments might reflect linkage disequilibrium, but an unknown experimental factor could not be ruled out. A further reported finding was that TCR beta sequences accurately predicted the HLA-A and HLA-B alleles for most subjects in the first cohort. Only TCR beta chains were sequenced in this cohort, and the absence of alpha or paired-chain data limited detectable features. In a later analysis, TCR association rates were found to vary across HLA loci, with the most associated TCRs seen for DRB1 alleles and the fewest for HLA-C alleles. A later analysis found that HLA-associated TCR beta chains were more clonally expanded and had lower generation probabilities than equally common non-associated chains. Roughly uniform sequencing depth across donors was assumed in presence/absence analyses, although this assumption may not hold. In a later analysis, several top co-occurrence clusters were reported to appear linked to parvovirus B19, influenza, CMV and Epstein-Barr virus. Broadly in line with IMGT annotations, most TCR beta V segments showed up in productive rearrangements about 90% or about 30% of the time in an earlier analysis of some 590 of the donors. The sequencing pipeline was judged likely to have produced a cluster of highly shared sequence variants as a technical artifact. Most TCR sequences were observed very rarely across donors, whereas some public TCRs were present in many individuals. Because counts were too low, under 20 rarely observed V segments, including chromosome 9 orphons, were left out of the earlier analysis of 587 of the donors. In a later genetic analysis, fewer N-insertions in productive TCRs were reported among donors in an Asian-associated ancestry cluster than the approximately 630-donor mean. In a later analysis, 15,000 to 20,000 TCR beta sequences were associated with specific HLA alleles at a false discovery rate of 0.05. Because some donors lacked HLA typing at each locus, the association tests relied only on the typed subset. In a later analysis, most CMV-associated TCR beta chains were found to appear HLA-restricted, with HLA associations seemingly driven largely by CMV exposure. In the study, approximately 150 TCR beta chains were listed as associated with cytomegalovirus. The only immune exposure information available for the cohort was CMV serostatus. Because the 87-base-pair reads could not distinguish some IMGT-functional V segments, including TRBV6-2 and TRBV6-3, those segments were excluded. Strong co-occurrence of HLA alleles, especially DR and DQ, made assigning TCR associations to individual alleles difficult. Cytomegalovirus status was reported to be diagnosed by the classifier with high specificity and sensitivity in both the original and validation cohorts. The authors suggested that the approach could potentially be generalized to other disease states and immunological phenotypes. Three of the identified cytomegalovirus-associated TCR beta chains were confirmed in vitro to be specific for cytomegalovirus antigens. In a later genetic analysis, a missense DCLRE1C variant was associated with V-gene and J-gene trimming of TCR beta chains, and the association was replicated in an independent cohort.

Library prep was done by the immunoSEQ multiplex PCR assay. A mixture of 60 forward primers for TCR Vbeta segments and 13 reverse primers for TCR Jbeta segments was used in the multiplex PCR. The CDR3 region of rearranged TCR beta genes was amplified from genomic DNA with a multiplex PCR assay. The amplified TCR beta libraries were sequenced on the Illumina HiSeq System as 87-base-pair reads. Per the source publication's procedure: A later analysis counted 65 million to 90 million unique TCR beta chains across the 640 or so repertoires, and some 11 million of these chains were shared by at least two donors. Raw reads were error-corrected and collapsed into unique sequences with a nearest-neighbor algorithm that merged closely related sequences to remove PCR and sequencing errors. To assign V, D and J gene segments, CDR3 sequences were aligned to IMGT reference sequences. For a sequence to be retained, a match of at least six nucleotides was required to both a V gene segment and a J gene segment. Rearrangements were classified as productive when the CDR3 lacked stop codons and remained in frame with V and J, and all other rearrangements were classified as non-productive. CDR3 was defined according to IMGT convention as the region running from the second conserved V-encoded cysteine to the conserved J-encoded phenylalanine. The earlier analysis of about 560 of the donors excluded any sequence lacking an unambiguous match to a single V gene segment. In an earlier analysis of about 590 of the donors, a V segment was called functional when productive rearrangements were above 56.7%, and segregating when the standard deviation between donors exceeded 5%. To diagnose cytomegalovirus status from the catalog of TCR beta chain sequences, a statistical classification framework was built. In a later analysis, TCR nucleotide sequences were compared against IMGT/GENE-DB human TR gene sequences so that V and J genes could be assigned. Using the TCRdist pipeline, a later analysis assigned CDR3 sequences along with most-parsimonious VDJ recombination scenarios. In a later analysis, each TCR beta chain was defined by its CDR3 amino acid sequence together with its V-gene family, and reads without a unique V-gene family were excluded. To address suspected cross-contamination and a sequencing artifact, a later analysis removed 592 highly shared, low-generation-probability nucleotide sequences. For each public chain, a later analysis derived a clonal expansion index from normalized ranks of inferred template counts within each repertoire. In a later analysis, generation probabilities were computed using a VDJ recombination model fitted to out-of-frame rearrangements, and the results were checked against IGoR. A later analysis scored TCR-TCR, TCR-HLA and TCR-CMV co-occurrence with hypergeometric tests, applying a repertoire-size bias correction to TCR pairs. False discovery rates were estimated in a later analysis by permuting HLA or CMV assignments 20 times. In a later analysis, co-occurring TCRs were grouped using DBSCAN, and TCRdist sequence similarity was added for clustering within HLA-allele-positive subsets. Co-occurrence clustering excluded repertoires with fewer than 30,000 or more than 120,000 public chains, plus five with anomalous nucleotide sharing. What TCRdb holds here is the immuneACCESS table cut down to in-frame rearrangements. Part of the clones is not present; checked against another copy, under half of the missing clones reflect an unresolved V gene, and the others are unexplained. The DNA was the basis for D and trimming; V, J and clone size are from that table. The sample table records about 170,000 clones; about 82% of these occur just once. The ten biggest clones cover over 0.65% of the sample.

In total, fewer than 750 healthy bone marrow donors made up the cohort. At the time of sampling, all cohort members were nominally healthy, though unrecorded immune exposures were likely present. The donor was CMV seronegative and belonged to the group of roughly 330 seronegative cohort members. Each donor provided a peripheral blood sample, and peripheral blood mononuclear cells were used for TCR beta sequencing. The Qiagen DNeasy Blood Extraction Kit was used to extract genomic DNA from the blood cell samples. Via the germline V gene, CDR1 is SGHAT and CDR2 FQNNGV. The CDR3 runs 12 residues from the cysteine to the phenylalanine. Only the CDR3 region is kept as DNA, spanning 36 bases read in frame from base 1. V loses 5 bases, J loses 11 bases, and the germline ends lie 14 bases apart.

Sequenced: PBMCs. The V and J genes are TRBV11-2 and TRBJ2-3; the D gene cannot be resolved reliably. This TCR was sampled from a woman in her late teens or twenties in good health and CMV-seronegative. This receptor carries the CDR3 CASSETRGGQYF. The bases are TGTGCCAGCAGCGAGACCCGAGGCGGGCAGTATTTT.